Listed below are T cell receptor beta chains from one sample, sequenced in a study of siplizumab effects on memory and regulatory T cells. The assay was immunoSEQ multiplex PCR, and TCRdb's table has in-frame clones only and misses some. The table includes approximately 100,000 clones, more than 90% detected once. Sequencing was carried out using CD4+ T cells sorted from blood. These receptors came from a human donor in good health. Some clones in this sample may be carry-over from other donors' samples. The CDR3 runs from the conserved cysteine through the conserved F or W. Fields, in order: CDR3 length, J gene, D gene, clone size, V gene, CDR3 protein, CDR3 DNA. A D gene is named only where the DNA matches it firmly. A clone size is listed for some rows: how often the clone was seen (once, few, many), or a class if it is expanded.

17 | TRBJ1-1 | NA | once | TRBV19 | CASSLIPGLNLNTEAFF | TGTGCCAGTAGCCTCATCCCCGGACTGAATTTGAACACTGAAGCTTTCTTT
13 | TRBJ1-2 | NA | NA | TRBV27 | CASSFLQGRGYTF | TGTGCCAGCAGTTTCCTCCAGGGTCGTGGCTACACCTTC
12 | TRBJ2-7 | NA | NA | TRBV6-5 | CASREGYYEQYF | TGTGCCAGCAGAGAAGGATACTACGAGCAGTACTTC
16 | TRBJ1-5 | TRBD1 | NA | TRBV19 | CASSTPTGGGNQPQHF | TGTGCCAGTAGTACCCCGACAGGGGGCGGCAATCAGCCCCAGCATTTT
18 | TRBJ2-1 | TRBD2 | NA | TRBV28 | CASSLALAGSLGRYEQFF | TGTGCCAGCAGTTTAGCACTAGCGGGATCCCTGGGCCGCTATGAGCAGTTCTTC
16 | TRBJ2-1 | NA | NA | TRBV2 | CASSPERFISYNEQFF | TGTGCCAGCAGTCCTGAGCGTTTCATTTCCTACAATGAGCAGTTCTTC
16 | TRBJ2-7 | NA | NA | TRBV18 | CASSSLSGLPYDEQYF | TGTGCCAGCTCGTCGCTGTCAGGGTTGCCCTATGACGAGCAGTACTTC
13 | TRBJ1-1 | TRBD1 | NA | TRBV9 | CASSVDRDTEAFF | TGTGCCAGCAGCGTTGACAGGGACACTGAAGCTTTCTTT
14 | TRBJ2-5 | TRBD1 | NA | TRBV19 | CASSPDRGLGTQYF | TGTGCCAGTAGTCCGGACAGGGGGCTTGGGACCCAGTACTTC
14 | TRBJ2-7 | NA | NA | TRBV5-6 | CASSRTEYMGEQYF | TGTGCCAGCAGCCGCACGGAGTATATGGGCGAGCAGTACTTC
15 | TRBJ1-1 | NA | few | TRBV11-2 | CASSLVGSGYTEAFF | TGTGCCAGCAGCTTAGTAGGATCCGGGTACACTGAAGCTTTCTTT
13 | TRBJ2-3 | NA | NA | TRBV5-1 | CASSPPSTDTQYF | TGCGCCAGCAGCCCCCCCTCCACAGATACGCAGTATTTT
14 | TRBJ1-4 | NA | once | TRBV11-2 | CASSLRGTNEKLFF | TGTGCCAGCAGCTTAAGGGGGACTAATGAAAAACTGTTTTTT
14 | TRBJ1-6 | NA | NA | TRBV6-4 | CASSERERETPLHF | TGTGCCAGCAGTGAGAGGGAGAGAGAAACACCCCTCCACTTT
15 | TRBJ2-1 | NA | NA | TRBV5-1 | CASSGAGHSYNEQFF | TGCGCCAGCAGCGGGGCAGGCCACTCCTACAATGAGCAGTTCTTC
13 | TRBJ2-1 | TRBD2 | NA | TRBV6-1 | CASSRLAGGEQFF | TGTGCCAGCAGTAGACTAGCGGGAGGTGAGCAGTTCTTC
11 | TRBJ2-1 | NA | NA | TRBV6-5 | CASTLGEEQFF | TGTGCCAGCACCCTCGGGGAAGAGCAGTTCTTC
14 | TRBJ2-5 | NA | NA | TRBV29-1 | CSPPYDGIQETQYF | TGCAGCCCCCCCTATGACGGGATCCAAGAGACCCAGTACTTC
14 | TRBJ2-7 | NA | NA | TRBV7-9 | CASSWDGSSYEQYF | TGTGCCAGCAGCTGGGACGGGTCATCCTACGAGCAGTACTTC
12 | TRBJ1-1 | NA | NA | TRBV29-1 | CSATSLAYEAFF | TGCAGCGCTACGTCCTTGGCGTATGAAGCTTTCTTT
15 | TRBJ2-5 | TRBD1 | NA | TRBV7-2 | CASSLRTGVAETQYF | TGTGCCAGCAGCTTAAGGACAGGGGTGGCCGAGACCCAGTACTTC
16 | TRBJ2-3 | NA | once | TRBV28 | CASSASRLRSVDTQYF | TGTGCCAGCAGTGCGTCGCGCCTGAGATCGGTAGATACGCAGTATTTT
12 | TRBJ1-4 | NA | NA | TRBV7-6 | CASSLSQEKLFF | TGTGCCAGCAGCTTAAGCCAGGAAAAACTGTTTTTT
16 | TRBJ2-5 | TRBD2 | once | TRBV19 | CASSIASGKGEETQYF | TGTGCCAGTAGTATTGCTAGCGGGAAGGGGGAAGAGACCCAGTACTTC
14 | TRBJ2-1 | TRBD2 | NA | TRBV11-2 | CASSFRGRASEQFF | TGTGCCAGCAGCTTTCGGGGGAGGGCCAGTGAGCAGTTCTTC
13 | TRBJ2-7 | NA | NA | TRBV28 | CASSFAGSIGQYF | TGTGCCAGCAGTTTCGCCGGGAGCATAGGGCAGTACTTC
14 | TRBJ2-5 | TRBD1 | once | TRBV27 | CASSYAGQGETQYF | TGTGCCAGCAGTTACGCGGGACAGGGAGAGACCCAGTACTTC
15 | TRBJ1-1 | NA | NA | TRBV5-8 | CASSLVGKGGTEAFF | TGTGCCAGCAGCTTGGTCGGTAAAGGGGGCACTGAAGCTTTCTTT
15 | TRBJ2-3 | TRBD2 | NA | TRBV27 | CASRRTSGITDTQYF | TGTGCCAGCCGGAGGACTAGCGGGATAACAGATACGCAGTATTTT
15 | TRBJ2-1 | TRBD2 | NA | TRBV27 | CASKTQREGHNEQFF | TGTGCCAGCAAAACCCAGCGGGAGGGACACAATGAGCAGTTCTTC
12 | TRBJ2-3 | NA | NA | TRBV6-1 | CASRHTTGTQYF | TGTGCCAGCAGGCATACCACGGGTACGCAGTATTTT
10 | TRBJ2-5 | NA | NA | TRBV2 | CARGQETQYF | TGTGCCAGAGGCCAAGAGACCCAGTACTTC
15 | TRBJ2-5 | NA | NA | TRBV28 | CASSTLGRKRETQYF | TGTGCCAGCAGTACTCTGGGGAGGAAAAGAGAGACCCAGTACTTC
15 | TRBJ2-2 | NA | NA | TRBV5-5 | CASSLRQTNTGELFF | TGTGCCAGCAGCTTGAGGCAGACGAACACCGGGGAGCTGTTTTTT
14 | TRBJ2-7 | TRBD2 | NA | TRBV5-6 | CASSLGTRHYEQYF | TGTGCCAGCAGCCTTGGGACTAGGCACTACGAGCAGTACTTC
16 | TRBJ2-7 | TRBD2 | NA | TRBV7-2 | CASSLGGSGTPYEQYF | TGTGCCAGCAGCTTAGGGGGTAGCGGGACCCCCTACGAGCAGTACTTC
16 | TRBJ2-2 | TRBD2 | NA | TRBV19 | CASTSLAGGNTGELFF | TGTGCCAGTACCTCTCTAGCGGGAGGGAACACCGGGGAGCTGTTTTTT
15 | TRBJ2-3 | NA | NA | TRBV18 | CASSPVETALDTQYF | TGTGCCAGCTCACCGGTGGAAACGGCGCTGGATACGCAGTATTTT